The 8 T cell receptor beta chains below come from one sample, sequenced in a study of blood T cell repertoires in COVID-19. Sequencing used immunoSEQ multiplex PCR; TCRdb keeps in-frame clones, though not all of them. Altogether about 490,000 clones are present, over 75% being singletons, with the ten largest covering approximately 3.4%. The material sequenced was peripheral blood. Receptor source: a human donor in a cohort sampled during active COVID-19.

The chain recombines TRBV19 with TRBJ2-3; D is uncertain. In germline, CDR1 is LNHDA, CDR2 SQIVND (reference sequence). CDR3 length: 15 amino acids. V shed 5 bases and J shed 6 bases, with 18 bases lying between them. CDR3 sequence: CASSLAASLKDTQYF. The DNA of the CDR3 is TGTGCCAGTAGTTTGGCGGCCTCACTGAAGGATACGCAGTATTTT.

This rearrangement joins TRBV3-1 (or the pseudogene TRBV3-2) to TRBJ2-1; 11 bases match TRBD2. The CDR3 runs 15 residues. Germline values: CDR1 LGHDT, CDR2 YNNKEL (reference sequence). The J segment lost 9 bases and the V segment lost 5 bases, leaving 9 bases of the junction unmatched. This chain's CDR3 is CASSLGLAAALEQFF. CDR3 sequence (DNA): TGTGCCAGCAGCTTGGGACTAGCGGCCGCCCTTGAGCAGTTCTTC.

Remarks on this clone: This CDR3 is also generated by other DNA sequences in the sample. V usage is TRBV7-9 and J usage is TRBJ1-4, with a weak D call TRBD1 (5 bases). CDR1 is SEHNR and CDR2 is FQNEAQ in the germline V gene (reference sequence). Deletions cut 0 bases from V and 7 bases from J, with 9 bases between. This CDR3 has 14 amino acids. CDR3 sequence (DNA): TGTGCCAGCAGCTTAGCGCAGGGTGGTGAAAAACTGTTTTTT. Amino acid sequence: CASSLAQGGEKLFF.

The gene calls are TRBV7-6 and TRBJ2-1, with 7 bases matching TRBD2. This CDR3 is built from 16 residues. Germline trimming cut 2 bases from V and 6 bases from J; bases unmatched to any gene: 10. The germline V gene encodes CDR1 SGHVS and CDR2 FNYEAQ. CDR3 protein: CASSLLTTSEPNEQFF. The CDR3 bases are TGTGCCAGCAGCTTATTAACCACTAGCGAACCCAATGAGCAGTTCTTC.

The genes are TRBV7-9 and TRBJ2-1; TRBD2 is a possible D gene (5 bases). Germline CDR1 is SEHNR and CDR2 is FQNEAQ (reference sequence). The CDR3 covers 14 residues. The V end was cut by 0 bases, the J end by 6 bases, with 9 bases between. The CDR3 here is CASSLAGASNEQFF. For the CDR3, the DNA is TGTGCCAGCAGCTTAGCGGGAGCGTCCAATGAGCAGTTCTTC. The full variable domain, rest sourced from reference TRBV7-9 and TRBJ2-1, is DTGVSQNPRHKITKRGQNVTFRCDPISEHNRLYWYRQTLGQGPEFLTYFQNEAQLEKSRLLSDRFSAERPKGSFSTLEIQRTEQGDSAMYLCASSLAGASNEQFFGPGTRLTVL.

The gene calls are TRBV6-5 and TRBJ2-7; TRBD1 matches at 7 bases. The CDR3 runs to 14 residues. Germline trimming cut 6 bases from V and 2 bases from J; bases unmatched to any gene: 7. Germline loops: CDR1 MNHEY, CDR2 SVGAGI. The CDR3 is CASRGEGATYEQYF. CDR3 DNA: TGTGCCAGCAGGGGAGAGGGGGCAACCTACGAGCAGTACTTC.

V is TRBV15 and J is TRBJ2-1; a weak D match, TRBD2 (5 bases). This CDR3 spans 13 amino acids. Germline CDR1 and CDR2: LNHNV and YYDKDF (reference sequence). Trimming took 1 base from V and 7 from J, leaving 8 bases between them. The CDR3 nucleotides are TGTGCCACCAGCAGAGCGGGGAGTAATGAGCAGTTCTTC. Translated, it gives CATSRAGSNEQFF.

This sequence joins TRBV11-3 and TRBJ2-3; 9 nucleotides agree with TRBD2. The junction had 10 bases not matched to a gene; V was cut back by 4 bases and J by 5 bases. CDR1 SGHNT and CDR2 YENEEA come from the germline V gene. This CDR3 contains 16 residues. In nucleotides, the CDR3 is TGTGCCAGCAGCTCCGGGGGCGGGAGGGCCCAAGATACGCAGTATTTT. Protein product: CASSSGGGRAQDTQYF. Based on the CDR3 plus reference TRBV11-3 and TRBJ2-3, the full variable domain is EAGVVQSPRYKIIEKKQPVAFWCNPISGHNTLYWYLQNLGQGPELLIRYENEEAVDDSQLPKDRFSAERLKGVDSTLKIQPAELGDSAVYLCASSSGGGRAQDTQYFGPGTRLTVL.